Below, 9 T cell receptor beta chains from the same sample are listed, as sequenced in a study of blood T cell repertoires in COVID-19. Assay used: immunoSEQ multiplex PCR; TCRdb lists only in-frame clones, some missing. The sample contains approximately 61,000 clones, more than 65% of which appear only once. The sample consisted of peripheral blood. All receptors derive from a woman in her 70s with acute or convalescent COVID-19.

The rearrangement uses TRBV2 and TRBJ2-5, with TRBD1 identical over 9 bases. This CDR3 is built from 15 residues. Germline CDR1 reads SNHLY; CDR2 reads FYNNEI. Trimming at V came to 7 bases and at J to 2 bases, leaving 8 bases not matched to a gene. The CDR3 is CASNKGQGWQETQYF. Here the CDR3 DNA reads TGTGCCAGCAATAAAGGACAGGGGTGGCAAGAGACCCAGTACTTC.

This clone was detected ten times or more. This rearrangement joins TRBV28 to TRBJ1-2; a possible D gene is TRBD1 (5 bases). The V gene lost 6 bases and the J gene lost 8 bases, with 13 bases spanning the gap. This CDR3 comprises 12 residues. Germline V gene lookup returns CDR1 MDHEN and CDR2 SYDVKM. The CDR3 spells CASSRGERGYTF. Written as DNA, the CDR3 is TGTGCCAGCAGCCGGGGGGAGCGGGGCTACACCTTC.

The CDR3 protein is CASSEFKGAQVSSYEQYF. CDR3 DNA: TGTGCCAGCAGTGAATTTAAAGGGGCTCAGGTGTCCTCCTACGAGCAGTACTTC. V is TRBV25-1 and J is TRBJ2-7, with a possible D match to TRBD1 (5 bases). CDR1 MGHDK and CDR2 SYGVNS come from the germline V gene. Deletions cut 1 base from V and 0 bases from J, with 19 bases between. The CDR3 totals 18 residues.

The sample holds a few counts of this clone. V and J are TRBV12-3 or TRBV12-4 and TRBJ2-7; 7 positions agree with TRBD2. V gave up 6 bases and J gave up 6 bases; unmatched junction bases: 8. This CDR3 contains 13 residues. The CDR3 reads CASSAGVGGEQYF. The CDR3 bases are TGTGCCAGCAGCGCGGGGGTTGGGGGCGAGCAGTACTTC.

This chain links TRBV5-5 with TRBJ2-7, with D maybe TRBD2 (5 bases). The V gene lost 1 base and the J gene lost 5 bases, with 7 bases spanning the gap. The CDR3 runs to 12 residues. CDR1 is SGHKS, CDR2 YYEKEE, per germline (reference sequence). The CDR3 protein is CASSLTGNEQYF. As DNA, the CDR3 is TGTGCCAGCAGCTTGACGGGGAACGAGCAGTACTTC. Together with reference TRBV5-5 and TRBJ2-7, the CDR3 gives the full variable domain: DAGVTQSPTHLIKTRGQQVTLRCSPISGHKSVSWYQQVLGQGPQFIFQYYEKEERGRGNFPDRFSARQFPNYSSELNVNALLLGDSALYLCASSLTGNEQYFGPGTRLTVT.

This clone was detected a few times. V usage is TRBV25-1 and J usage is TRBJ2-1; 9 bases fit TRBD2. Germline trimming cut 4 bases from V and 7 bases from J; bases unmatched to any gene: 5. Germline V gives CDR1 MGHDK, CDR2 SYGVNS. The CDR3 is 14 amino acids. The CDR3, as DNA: TGTGCCAGCAGTGCTAGCGGGGTATCAAATGAGCAGTTCTTC. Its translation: CASSASGVSNEQFF.

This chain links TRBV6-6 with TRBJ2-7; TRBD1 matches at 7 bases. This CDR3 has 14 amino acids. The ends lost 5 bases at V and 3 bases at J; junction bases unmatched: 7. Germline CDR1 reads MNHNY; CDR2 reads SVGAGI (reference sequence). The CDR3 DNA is TGTGCCAGCAGTGACTGGGACAGAAACTACGAGCAGTACTTC. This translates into CASSDWDRNYEQYF.

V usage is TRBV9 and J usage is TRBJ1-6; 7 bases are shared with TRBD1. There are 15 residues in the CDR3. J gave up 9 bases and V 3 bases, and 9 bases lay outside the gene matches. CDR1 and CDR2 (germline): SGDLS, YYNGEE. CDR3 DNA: TGTGCCAGCAGCGCCGCGGGACAGACTTCTTCACCCCTCCACTTT. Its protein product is CASSAAGQTSSPLHF.

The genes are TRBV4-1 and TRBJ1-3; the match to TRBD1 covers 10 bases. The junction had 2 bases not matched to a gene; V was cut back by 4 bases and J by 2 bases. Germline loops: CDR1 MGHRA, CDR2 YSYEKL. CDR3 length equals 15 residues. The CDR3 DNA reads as TGCGCCAGCAGCCGGGGACAGGGGACTGGAAACACCATATATTTT. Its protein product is CASSRGQGTGNTIYF.